This passage covers 22 T cell receptor beta chains from one sample sequenced in a study of shared clonotypes between healthy human individuals. Sequencing was performed with immunoSEQ multiplex PCR; in TCRdb, only in-frame clones are kept and a portion is missing. Here the sample spans 740,000 or so clones, around four fifths being singletons. Source material: memory CD4+ T cells sorted from blood. Subset meaning: CD45RA-negative fraction. All receptors derive from a woman aged 30 to 39 in good health.

V usage is TRBV27 and J usage is TRBJ2-3; D is unresolved. Germline V gene lookup returns CDR1 MNHEY and CDR2 SMNVEV (reference sequence). There are 13 residues in the CDR3. The V and J ends lost 7 bases and 4 bases respectively, with 12 bases between them. CDR3 sequence (DNA): TGTGCCAGCATGTCCAGGAGCTCAGATACGCAGTATTTT. Its translation is CASMSRSSDTQYF.

The chain recombines TRBV29-1 with TRBJ1-2, with D perhaps TRBD1 (6 bases). The CDR3 runs to 15 residues. Germline-derived CDR1 and CDR2 are SQVTM and ANQGSEA. Trimming removed 3 bases from V and 2 bases from J, with 16 bases in between. The CDR3 sequence: CSVETEGGANYGYTF. CDR3 DNA: TGCAGCGTTGAGACTGAGGGGGGCGCCAACTATGGCTACACCTTC.

The chain links TRBV18 to TRBJ2-5; D not certain. V was clipped by 3 bases and J by 4 bases, with 6 bases between them. The CDR3 is 12 residues long. From germline, CDR1 is KGHSH and CDR2 LQKENI. CDR3 protein: CASSPVAETQYF. The CDR3 DNA is TGTGCCAGCTCACCGGTAGCAGAGACCCAGTACTTC.

The J gene is TRBJ2-2, the V gene TRBV7-6; D possibly corresponds to TRBD2 (5 bases). V lost 2 bases and J 4 bases, leaving 8 bases between the germline ends. The germline V gene has CDR1 SGHVS and CDR2 FNYEAQ. The CDR3 is made up of 14 amino acids. The CDR3 DNA follows: TGTGCCAGCAGCTTAATAGCGTCCACCGGGGAGCTGTTTTTT. Protein: CASSLIASTGELFF.

This clone was counted only a few times. This rearrangement joins TRBV11-3 to TRBJ2-7; 14 bases are shared with TRBD2. The germline gives CDR1 SGHNT, CDR2 YENEEA. The CDR3 sequence is 17 residues long. V was clipped by 4 bases and J by 0 bases; unmatched bases: 5. Written as DNA, the CDR3 is TGTGCCAGCAGCTGGACTAGCGGGAGGTCGAGCTCCTACGAGCAGTACTTC. It codes for CASSWTSGRSSSYEQYF.

V usage is TRBV7-8 and J usage is TRBJ1-3; D uncertain. Germline loops: CDR1 SGHVS, CDR2 FQNEAQ. The CDR3 is 16 residues long. V lost 5 bases, J lost 0 bases, and 14 bases lay in between. CDR3 sequence (DNA): TGTGCCAGCAGCCCCACCAAGAGGGTCTCTGGAAACACCATATATTTT. It encodes CASSPTKRVSGNTIYF.

J is TRBJ2-3 and V is TRBV7-2; 9 positions match TRBD1. Per germline, CDR1 SGHTA and CDR2 FQGNSA. The CDR3 length is 15 residues. V was clipped by 5 bases and J by 3 bases; unmatched bases: 6. The CDR3 reads CASSPGTGRTDTQYF. CDR3 coding DNA: TGTGCCAGCAGCCCCGGGACAGGGAGGACAGATACGCAGTATTTT.

The gene calls are TRBV5-4 and TRBJ2-2; D not certain. V gave up 5 bases and J gave up 1 base, with 6 bases separating them. The CDR3 spans 13 residues. Germline values: CDR1 SGHNT, CDR2 YYREEE (reference sequence). The CDR3 DNA reads as TGTGCCAGCAGGCAGTTGAACACCGGGGAGCTGTTTTTT. Protein sequence: CASRQLNTGELFF.

The CDR3: CASSELGDRGNYEQYF. DNA for the CDR3: TGTGCCAGCAGTGAACTTGGGGACAGGGGTAACTACGAGCAGTACTTC. This rearrangement joins TRBV25-1 to TRBJ2-7, with 10 nucleotides matching TRBD1. The V gene end was trimmed by 2 bases and the J gene end by 3 bases; junction bases not matched to a gene: 7. Per germline, CDR1 MGHDK and CDR2 SYGVNS. The CDR3 is 16 amino acids.

Note on this clone: This sample includes further DNA sequences coding for the same CDR3. J is TRBJ2-3 and V is TRBV28; D might be TRBD2 (5 bases). CDR3 length: 17 amino acids. V was trimmed by 4 bases and J by 0 bases, leaving 17 bases between them. CDR1 and CDR2 from the germline V gene are MDHEN and SYDVKM. CDR3 protein: CASSSTRLALSTDTQYF. The CDR3 DNA reads TGTGCCAGCAGTTCAACCCGATTAGCGTTAAGCACAGATACGCAGTATTTT.

This clone was observed once. The rearrangement uses TRBV5-1 and TRBJ1-1, with TRBD1 as a possible D gene (6 bases). This CDR3 comprises 16 residues. V gave up 1 base and J gave up 4 bases, with 17 bases separating them. The germline CDR1 and CDR2 sequences are SGHRS and YFSETQ. Here the CDR3 reads CASSLIPRGGGTEAFF. CDR3 bases: TGCGCCAGCAGCTTGATCCCCCGAGGGGGAGGCACTGAAGCTTTCTTT. Using reference TRBV5-1 and TRBJ1-1 for the parts outside the CDR3, the full variable domain is KAGVTQTPRYLIKTRGQQVTLSCSPISGHRSVSWYQQTPGQGLQFLFEYFSETQRNKGNFPGRFSGRQFSNSRSEMNVSTLELGDSALYLCASSLIPRGGGTEAFFGQGTRLTVV.

This chain links TRBV5-1 with TRBJ1-2; 7 bases agree with TRBD1. The germline V gene encodes CDR1 SGHRS and CDR2 YFSETQ. The CDR3 is 13 residues long. The V gene end was trimmed by 4 bases and the J gene end by 8 bases; junction bases not matched to a gene: 8. CDR3 amino acids: CASSPGQAGGYTF. The CDR3 DNA is TGCGCCAGCAGCCCCGGACAGGCGGGAGGCTACACCTTC. The entire variable domain, with the rest obtained from reference TRBV5-1 and TRBJ1-2, is as follows: KAGVTQTPRYLIKTRGQQVTLSCSPISGHRSVSWYQQTPGQGLQFLFEYFSETQRNKGNFPGRFSGRQFSNSRSEMNVSTLELGDSALYLCASSPGQAGGYTFGSGTRLTVV.

The V and J genes are TRBV19 and TRBJ1-5, with a weak D call TRBD1 (6 bases). The germline V and J ends were trimmed by 1 base and 7 bases, with 11 bases remaining between them. CDR1 and CDR2 from the germline V gene are LNHDA and SQIVND (reference sequence). CDR3 length: 14 amino acids. Here the CDR3 DNA reads TGTGCCAGTAGTATAGTGGGGGCTAGGCAGCCCCAGCATTTT. Translating it yields CASSIVGARQPQHF.

This chain joins TRBV6-1 and TRBJ1-1, with TRBD1 matching 10 bases. This CDR3 has 16 amino acids. V lost 2 bases, J lost 4 bases, and 7 bases stayed unmatched. Germline V CDR1 and CDR2: MNHNS, SASEGT. CDR3 DNA: TGTGCCAGCAGTGAACCCCGACAGGGGGCGCGCACTGAAGCTTTCTTT. Protein sequence: CASSEPRQGARTEAFF.

J is TRBJ1-1 and V is TRBV6-6; no clear D. CDR3 size: 14 residues. Deletions cut 2 bases from V and 6 bases from J, with 13 bases between. Germline values: CDR1 MNHNY, CDR2 SVGAGI (reference sequence). The CDR3 protein is CASSYVGVRAEAFF. DNA of the CDR3: TGTGCCAGCAGTTACGTTGGGGTCCGGGCTGAAGCTTTCTTT.

The V call is TRBV5-4, the J call TRBJ2-5; D is unclear. Germline V gene data show CDR1 as SGHNT and CDR2 as YYREEE (reference sequence). V gave up 4 bases and J gave up 5 bases, with 12 bases separating them. The CDR3 loop spans 13 amino acids. CDR3 coding DNA: TGTGCCAGCAGCCCCGCGGCGGTGGAGACCCAGTACTTC. Encoded protein: CASSPAAVETQYF.

This clone was observed many times. The CDR3 DNA follows: TGCAGCGTTGAAGCGACAGGGTCCTACAATGAGCAGTTCTTC. This encodes CSVEATGSYNEQFF. V usage is TRBV29-1 and J usage is TRBJ2-1; TRBD1 agrees at 7 bases. CDR1 is SQVTM, CDR2 ANQGSEA, per germline. This CDR3 contains 14 residues. V lost 1 base and J lost 1; bases outside the gene matches: 1.

A word on this clone: Other DNA sequences in this sample translate to the same CDR3. This CDR3 reads CASSLKGNTEAFF. Here the CDR3 DNA reads TGCGCCAGCAGCTTGAAGGGGAACACTGAAGCTTTCTTT. This sequence joins TRBV5-1 and TRBJ1-1, with D uncertain. The germline V gene has CDR1 SGHRS and CDR2 YFSETQ. The CDR3 is made up of 13 amino acids. The V gene lost 1 base and the J gene lost 1 base, with 5 bases spanning the gap.

CDR3: CASSLSGPIWEKLFF. The CDR3 nucleotides are TGTGCCAGCAGTTTATCAGGGCCTATATGGGAAAAACTGTTTTTT. The chain carries TRBV27 and TRBJ1-4; D is undetermined. The CDR3 has 15 residues. Trimming removed 0 bases at V and 8 bases at J, with 13 bases between. Germline CDR1 is MNHEY and CDR2 is SMNVEV (reference sequence). Drawing the rest from reference TRBV27 and TRBJ1-4, the complete variable domain is EAQVTQNPRYLITVTGKKLTVTCSQNMNHEYMSWYRQDPGLGLRQIYYSMNVEVTDKGDVPEGYKVSRKEKRNFPLILESPSPNQTSLYFCASSLSGPIWEKLFFGSGTQLSVL.

The chain joins TRBV1 to TRBJ2-5; the D call in the table, TRBD2, was not verified against the DNA. TRBV1 is a documented pseudogene. The CDR3 consists of 17 residues. The CDR3 DNA reads as TGCACCAGCAGCCAAGAAGACAGCGGGAGTGCGAGGGAGACCCAGTACTTC. It yields the protein CTSSQEDSGSARETQYF.

The CDR3 here is CASSELAGGPWEQFF. The CDR3, as DNA: TGTGCCAGCAGTGAACTAGCGGGAGGGCCATGGGAGCAGTTCTTC. The V gene is TRBV6-1, the J gene TRBJ2-1, with 12 bases aligning to TRBD2. V lost 2 bases and J lost 10; bases outside the gene matches: 6. Germline V gives CDR1 MNHNS, CDR2 SASEGT. The length of the CDR3 is 15 residues.

The genes are TRBV29-1 and TRBJ1-2; D is possibly TRBD1 (5 bases). Germline loops: CDR1 SQVTM, CDR2 ANQGSEA. The ends were cut back, 0 bases at V and 2 bases at J, with 19 bases in the middle. The CDR3 covers 17 residues. The CDR3 is CSVEDRITTTVNYGYTF. CDR3 in DNA: TGCAGCGTTGAAGATAGAATAACGACGACAGTGAACTATGGCTACACCTTC.